This T cell receptor beta chain was observed in a study of response to subunit inactivated influenza vaccine. Study-level findings and limits: That few new T cells are recruited by each seasonal influenza vaccination was the authors' suggestion.

About this clonotype itself: Its target is unknown.

From the RT-PCR reads, TCRdb called clonotypes with MiXCR, one entry per CDR3 protein. Among 600,000 to 850,000 distinct CDR3 sequences, around 15% were seen once, and the ten largest hold less than 8.5%. The germline CDR1 and CDR2 sequences are SGDLS and YYNGEE. The germline V and J ends were trimmed by 0 bases and 1 base, with 7 bases remaining between them. The length of the CDR3 is 14 residues. The input for sequencing was PBMCs from blood, taken roughly 2 weeks before vaccination. The origin of this receptor is a man aged 50 to 59 who received an inactivated influenza vaccine. The J gene is TRBJ2-5, the V gene TRBV9; no clear D gene. The CDR3 region is CASSVGEAQETQYF. The CDR3 DNA reads TGTGCCAGCAGCGTAGGGGAAGCCCAAGAGACCCAGTACTTC.